This TCR beta chain comes out of a study of cytomegalovirus exposure and HLA in healthy donors. Primers for the PCR totalled 60 Vbeta and 13 Jbeta. Using immunoSEQ multiplex PCR, the repertoire was profiled, and TCRdb retains in-frame clones only, with some absent. Of about 140,000 clones detected, approximately 80% appear once; the ten largest clones hold around 4.4%. This clone was seen only a few times. In germline, CDR1 is MNHEY, CDR2 SVGAGI. V was clipped by 5 bases and J by 2 bases; unmatched bases: 5. This CDR3 comprises 15 residues. This sequence originates from a man aged 35 to 55 in good health and CMV-seronegative. The chain links TRBV6-5 to TRBJ2-4, with TRBD2 matching 8 bases. Material for sequencing was PBMCs. The CDR3 is CASSRLASSKNIQYF. The CDR3 coding sequence is TGTGCCAGCAGTAGACTAGCGTCATCCAAAAACATTCAGTACTTC.